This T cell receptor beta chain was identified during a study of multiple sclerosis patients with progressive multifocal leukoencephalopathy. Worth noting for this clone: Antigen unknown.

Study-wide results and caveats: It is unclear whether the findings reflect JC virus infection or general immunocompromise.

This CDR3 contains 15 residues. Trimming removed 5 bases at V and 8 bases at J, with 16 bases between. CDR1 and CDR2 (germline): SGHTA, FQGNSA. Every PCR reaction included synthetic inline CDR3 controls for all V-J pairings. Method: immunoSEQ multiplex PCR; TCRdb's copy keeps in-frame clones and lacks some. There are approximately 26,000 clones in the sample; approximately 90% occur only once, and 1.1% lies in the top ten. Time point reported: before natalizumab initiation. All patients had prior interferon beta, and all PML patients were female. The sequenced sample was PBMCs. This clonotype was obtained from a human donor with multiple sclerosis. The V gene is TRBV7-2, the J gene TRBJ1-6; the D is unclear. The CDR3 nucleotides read TGTGCCAGCAGCCCCATCAAGGGCCTGGATTCACCCCTCCACTTT. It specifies CASSPIKGLDSPLHF.